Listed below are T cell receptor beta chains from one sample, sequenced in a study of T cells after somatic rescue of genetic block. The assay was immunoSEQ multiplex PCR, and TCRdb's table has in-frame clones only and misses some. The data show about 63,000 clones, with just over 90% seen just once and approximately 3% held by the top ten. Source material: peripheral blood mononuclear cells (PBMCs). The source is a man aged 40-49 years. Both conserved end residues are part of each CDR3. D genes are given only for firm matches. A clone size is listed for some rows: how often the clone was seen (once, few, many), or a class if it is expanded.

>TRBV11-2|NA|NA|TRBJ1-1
TGTGCCAGCAGGGGGGGCGGCACTGAAGCTTTCTTT
CASRGGGTEAFF
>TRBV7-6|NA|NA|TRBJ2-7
TGTGCCAGCAGCTTAAGGCAAGACTACGAGCAGTACTTC
CASSLRQDYEQYF
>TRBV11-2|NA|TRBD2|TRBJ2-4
TGTGCCAGCAGCTCGCTAGCGGGAGGGCGCCCGGCCAAAAACATTCAGTACTTC
CASSSLAGGRPAKNIQYF
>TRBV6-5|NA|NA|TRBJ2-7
TGTGCCAGCAGTCAGTCCTACGAGCAGTACTTC
CASSQSYEQYF
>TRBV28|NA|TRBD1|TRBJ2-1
TGTGCCAGCAGTCATAGGACAGGGGGCGGCTACAATGAGCAGTTCTTC
CASSHRTGGGYNEQFF
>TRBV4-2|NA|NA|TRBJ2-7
TGTGCCAGCAGCGGGGCAGGGGGGATCTACGAGCAGTACTTC
CASSGAGGIYEQYF
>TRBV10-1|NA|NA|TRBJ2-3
TGCGCCAGCAGTGAGGACATCACAGATACGCAGTATTTT
CASSEDITDTQYF
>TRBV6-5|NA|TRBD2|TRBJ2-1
TGTGCCAGCAGGGTTTTTGGGGGGGGACATGAGCAGTTCTTC
CASRVFGGGHEQFF
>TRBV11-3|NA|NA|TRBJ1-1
TGTGCCAGCAGCTTAGGCAGAGAGAACACTGAAGCTTTCTTT
CASSLGRENTEAFF
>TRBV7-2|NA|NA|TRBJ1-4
TGTGCCAGCAGCATGGGACACGGGGCCGGTGAAAAACTGTTTTTT
CASSMGHGAGEKLFF
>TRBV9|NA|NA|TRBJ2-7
TGTGCCAGCAGCCCTAGACCAGGACCCTACGAGCAGTACTTC
CASSPRPGPYEQYF
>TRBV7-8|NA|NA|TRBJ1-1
TGTGCCACCATACGGGCCGGGGTCGAGGTGTGGAGCACTGAAGCTTTCTTT
CATIRAGVEVWSTEAFF
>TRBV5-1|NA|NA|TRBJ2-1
TGCGCCAGCTCCCTAGGGAGCTCCTACAATGAGCAGTTCTTC
CASSLGSSYNEQFF
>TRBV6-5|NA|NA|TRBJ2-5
TGTGCCAGCAGTCGGGACGCCGGGGCGTCAGAGACCCAGTACTTC
CASSRDAGASETQYF
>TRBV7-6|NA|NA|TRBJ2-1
TGTGCCAGCAGCCCCGACGGGAGAATGAGCTCCTACAATGAGCAGTTCTTC
CASSPDGRMSSYNEQFF
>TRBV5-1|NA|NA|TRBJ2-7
TGCGCCAGCAGCCGGGAGCTAGGGGCCTACGAGCAGTACTTC
CASSRELGAYEQYF
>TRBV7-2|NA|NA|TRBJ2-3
TGTGCCAGCAGCTTAGGCCACACAGGGTCCGCAGATACGCAGTATTTT
CASSLGHTGSADTQYF
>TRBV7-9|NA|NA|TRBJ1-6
TGTGCCAGCAGCTTAGGTCCCACCTGGAATTCACCCCTCCACTTT
CASSLGPTWNSPLHF
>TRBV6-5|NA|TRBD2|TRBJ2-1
TGTGCCAGCAGTTATGAGATCGGGGGGGATTACAATGAGCAGTTCTTC
CASSYEIGGDYNEQFF
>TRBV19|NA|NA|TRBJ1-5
TGTGCCAGTAGTATCCTAGGGTTTCGGGGCAATCAGCCCCAGCATTTT
CASSILGFRGNQPQHF
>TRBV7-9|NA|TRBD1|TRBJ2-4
TGTGCCAGCAGCTTTGACAGGGCGGAAAACATTCAGTACTTC
CASSFDRAENIQYF
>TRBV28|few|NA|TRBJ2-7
TGTGCCAGTAGCTTTGGCTCCTACGAGCAGTACTTC
CASSFGSYEQYF
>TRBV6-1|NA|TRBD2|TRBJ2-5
TGTGCCAGCAGGGTACTAGCGGGGGGACAAGAGACCCAGTACTTC
CASRVLAGGQETQYF
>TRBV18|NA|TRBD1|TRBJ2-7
TGTGCCAGCTCACCTCAGGGGGCCTACGAGCAGTACTTC
CASSPQGAYEQYF
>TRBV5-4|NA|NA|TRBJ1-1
TGTGCCAGCAGCTTGGACCCCCTGGCGAACACTGAAGCTTTCTTT
CASSLDPLANTEAFF
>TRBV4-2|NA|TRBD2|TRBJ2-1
TGTGCGAACCTGAGAGTCGAGCTAGCGGGACGGATCTTC
CANLRVELAGRIF
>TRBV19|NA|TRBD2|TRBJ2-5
TGTGCCAGTAGTACTAGCGGGGCCGAGACCCAGTACTTC
CASSTSGAETQYF
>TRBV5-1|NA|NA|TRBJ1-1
TGCGCCAGCGGGGATAACACTGAAGCTTTCTTT
CASGDNTEAFF
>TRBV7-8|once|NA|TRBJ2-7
TGTGCCAGCAGCTTAGTGCAGGACAGAAGATTCCACGAGCAGTACTTC
CASSLVQDRRFHEQYF
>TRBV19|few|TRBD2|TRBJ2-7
TGTGCCACCACCCCGGGAGGACTAGCGGGAGACCCGCCCTACGAGCAGTACTTC
CATTPGGLAGDPPYEQYF
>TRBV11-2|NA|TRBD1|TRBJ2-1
TGTGCCAGTCAGCGGGGACAGGGCAACAATGAGCAGTTCTTC
CASQRGQGNNEQFF
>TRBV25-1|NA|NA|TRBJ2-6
TGTGCCAGCAGTGAGTTCGTCGCAAGTGGCGCTGGGGCCAACGTCCTGACTTTC
CASSEFVASGAGANVLTF
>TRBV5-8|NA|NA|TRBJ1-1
TGTGCCAGCAGCTATTCGGGGCAGGTCTTTGAAATGAACACTGAAGCTTTCTTT
CASSYSGQVFEMNTEAFF
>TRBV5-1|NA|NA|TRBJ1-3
TGCGCCAGCAGGGGACTGTACTCTGGAAACACCATATATTTT
CASRGLYSGNTIYF
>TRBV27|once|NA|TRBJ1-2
TGTGCCAGCAGTTTTCGGCAGGGAGGTGGCTACACCTTC
CASSFRQGGGYTF
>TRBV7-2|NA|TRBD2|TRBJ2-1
TGTGCCAGCAGCTCGTTAAGCGGGACCGCCAATGAGCAGTTCTTC
CASSSLSGTANEQFF
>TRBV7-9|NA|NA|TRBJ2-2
TGTGCCAGCAGCCCGCGTACGGGAGAGGCTGACACCGGGGAGCTGTTTTTT
CASSPRTGEADTGELFF
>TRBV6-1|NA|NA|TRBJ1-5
TGTGCCAGCCGAGAGGTTTTGCAGCCCCAGCATTTT
CASREVLQPQHF
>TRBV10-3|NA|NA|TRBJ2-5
TGTGCCATCAGTGAGTCGATAGGGGATCGGGAGACCCAGTACTTC
CAISESIGDRETQYF
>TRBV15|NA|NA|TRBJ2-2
TGTGCCACCAGCAGAGATCTCAGTAACACCGGGGAGCTGTTTTTT
CATSRDLSNTGELFF
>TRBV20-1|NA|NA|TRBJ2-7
TGCAGTGCTAAGGCTTACGAGCAGTACTTC
CSAKAYEQYF
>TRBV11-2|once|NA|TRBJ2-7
TGTGCCAGCAGCTTAATCGAGACAGAATCCTACGAGCAGTACTTC
CASSLIETESYEQYF
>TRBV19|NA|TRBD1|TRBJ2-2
TGTGCCAGTTCACAGGGGATATGGGCCGGGGAGCTGTTTTTT
CASSQGIWAGELFF
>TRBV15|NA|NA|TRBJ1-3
TGTGCCACCAGCGGTCAGATGTTTGGCGGCTCTGGAAACACCATATATTTT
CATSGQMFGGSGNTIYF
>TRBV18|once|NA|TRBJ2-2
TGTGCCAGCTCACCACCTACGACAGGAATGACCGGGGAGCTGTTTTTT
CASSPPTTGMTGELFF